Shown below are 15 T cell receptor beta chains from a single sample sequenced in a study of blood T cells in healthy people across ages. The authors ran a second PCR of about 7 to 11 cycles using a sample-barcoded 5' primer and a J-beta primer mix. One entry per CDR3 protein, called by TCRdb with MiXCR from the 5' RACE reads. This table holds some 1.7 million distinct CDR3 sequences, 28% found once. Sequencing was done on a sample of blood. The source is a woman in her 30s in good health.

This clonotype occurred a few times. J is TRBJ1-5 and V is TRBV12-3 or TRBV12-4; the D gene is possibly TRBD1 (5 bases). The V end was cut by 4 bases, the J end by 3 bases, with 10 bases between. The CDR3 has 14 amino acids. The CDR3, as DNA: TGTGCCAGCAGTTGGGGGGACCCCAATCAGCCCCAGCATTTT. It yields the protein CASSWGDPNQPQHF.

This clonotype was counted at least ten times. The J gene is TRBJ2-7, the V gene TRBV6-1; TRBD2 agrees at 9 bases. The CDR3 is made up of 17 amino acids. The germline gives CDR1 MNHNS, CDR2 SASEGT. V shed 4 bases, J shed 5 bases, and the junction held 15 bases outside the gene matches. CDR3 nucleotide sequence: TGTGCCAGCAGTGCCCCGAGGGCTAGCGGGATATCGAACGAGCAGTACTTC. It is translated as CASSAPRASGISNEQYF.

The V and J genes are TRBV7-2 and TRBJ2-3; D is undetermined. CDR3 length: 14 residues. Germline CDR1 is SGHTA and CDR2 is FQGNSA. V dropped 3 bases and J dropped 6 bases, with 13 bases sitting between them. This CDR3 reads CASSFRHPADTQYF. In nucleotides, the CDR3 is TGTGCCAGCAGCTTCAGACACCCGGCGGATACGCAGTATTTT. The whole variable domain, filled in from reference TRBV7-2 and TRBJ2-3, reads GAGVSQSPSNKVTEKGKDVELRCDPISGHTALYWYRQSLGQGLEFLIYFQGNSAPDKSGLPSDRFSAERTGGSVSTLTIQRTQQEDSAVYLCASSFRHPADTQYFGPGTRLTVL.

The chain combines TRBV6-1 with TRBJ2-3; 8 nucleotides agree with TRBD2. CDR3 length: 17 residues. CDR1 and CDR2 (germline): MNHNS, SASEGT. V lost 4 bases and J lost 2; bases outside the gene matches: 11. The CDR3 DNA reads TGTGCCAGCAGTGGGGGGGATAGCGGGGCCTCCACAGATACGCAGTATTTT. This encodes CASSGGDSGASTDTQYF.

In DNA form, the CDR3 reads TGCAGTGCTAGAAGACTAGCGGGAGGGGACTCCTACAATGAGCAGTTCTTC. Residues: CSARRLAGGDSYNEQFF. This chain uses TRBV20-1 with TRBJ2-1, with 14 nucleotides matching TRBD2. Losses at the gene ends were 2 bases for V and 0 bases for J; bases not matched to a gene: 3. CDR3 length equals 17 residues. Germline V gene lookup returns CDR1 DFQATT and CDR2 SNEGSKA (reference sequence).

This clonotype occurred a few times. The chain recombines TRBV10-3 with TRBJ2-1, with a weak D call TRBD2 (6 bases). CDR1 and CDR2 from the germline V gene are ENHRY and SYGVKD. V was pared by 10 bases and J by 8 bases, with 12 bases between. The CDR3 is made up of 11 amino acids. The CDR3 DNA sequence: TGTGCCACGGACTACGGGGATGAGCAGTTCTTC. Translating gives CATDYGDEQFF.

CDR3 nucleotide sequence: TGCAGCGTTGAGATCCCCGGGGGTAGAGGCTACACCTTC. It is translated as CSVEIPGGRGYTF. This chain uses TRBV29-1 with TRBJ1-2; perhaps TRBD1 as D (5 bases). CDR1 and CDR2 from the germline V gene are SQVTM and ANQGSEA. There are 13 residues in the CDR3. Trimming took off 3 bases at V and 8 bases at J, with 16 bases between the two ends.

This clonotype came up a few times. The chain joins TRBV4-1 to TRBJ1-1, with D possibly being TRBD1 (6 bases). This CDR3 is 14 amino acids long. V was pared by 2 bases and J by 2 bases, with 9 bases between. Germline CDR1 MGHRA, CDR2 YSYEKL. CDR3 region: CASSQTGFNTEAFF. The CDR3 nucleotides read TGCGCCAGCAGCCAAACAGGGTTTAACACTGAAGCTTTCTTT.

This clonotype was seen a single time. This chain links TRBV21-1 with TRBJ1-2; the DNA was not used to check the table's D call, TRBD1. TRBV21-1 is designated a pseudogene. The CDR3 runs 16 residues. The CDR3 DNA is TGTGCCAGCAGCAATCGAACAGGGGGCGTTGGCTATGGCTACACCTTC. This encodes CASSNRTGGVGYGYTF.

CDR3 nucleotide sequence: TGTGCCAGCAGCCCCGACAGATTCGCGAACACCGGGGAGCTGTTTTTT. This gives the protein CASSPDRFANTGELFF. The chain employs TRBV11-2 and TRBJ2-2; TRBD1 might be the D (5 bases). V was clipped by 5 bases and J by 0 bases, with 13 bases between them. This CDR3 comprises 16 residues. Germline V CDR1 and CDR2: SGHAT, FQNNGV.

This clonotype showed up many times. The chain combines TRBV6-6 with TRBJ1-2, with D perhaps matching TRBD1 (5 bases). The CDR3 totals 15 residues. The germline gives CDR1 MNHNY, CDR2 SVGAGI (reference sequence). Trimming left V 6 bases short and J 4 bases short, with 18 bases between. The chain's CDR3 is CASRDTQGFVYGYTF. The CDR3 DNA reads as TGTGCCAGCAGAGATACCCAGGGATTCGTCTATGGCTACACCTTC.

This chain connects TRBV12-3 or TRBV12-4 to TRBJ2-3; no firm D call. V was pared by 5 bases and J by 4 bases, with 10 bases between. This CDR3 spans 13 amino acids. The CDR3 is CASSKSSADTQYF. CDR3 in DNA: TGTGCCAGCAGTAAATCGAGCGCAGATACGCAGTATTTT.

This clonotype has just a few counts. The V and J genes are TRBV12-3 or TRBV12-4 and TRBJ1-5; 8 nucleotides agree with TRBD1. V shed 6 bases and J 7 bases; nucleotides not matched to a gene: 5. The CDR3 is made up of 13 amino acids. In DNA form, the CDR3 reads TGTGCCAGCAGGGCCGACAGGGGCCAGCCCCAGCATTTT. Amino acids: CASRADRGQPQHF.

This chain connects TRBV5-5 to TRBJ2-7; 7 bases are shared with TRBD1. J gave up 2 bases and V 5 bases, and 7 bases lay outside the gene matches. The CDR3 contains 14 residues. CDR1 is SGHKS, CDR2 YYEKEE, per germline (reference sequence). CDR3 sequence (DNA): TGTGCCAGCAGAAGGGACAGTGCCCCCTACGAGCAGTACTTC. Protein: CASRRDSAPYEQYF.

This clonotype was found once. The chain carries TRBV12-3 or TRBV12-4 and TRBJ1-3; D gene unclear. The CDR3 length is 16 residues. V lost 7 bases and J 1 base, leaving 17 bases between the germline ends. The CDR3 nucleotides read TGTGCCAGCACCCTTTTGGGATCGGAGTCTGGAAACACCATATATTTT. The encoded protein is CASTLLGSESGNTIYF.